This record concerns one TCR beta chain sequence. The data belong to a study of control samples from healthy donors and cancer patients. Clones were read by immunoSEQ multiplex PCR, and TCRdb kept only the in-frame ones, dropping some. In the table there are just over 150,000 clones, around 95% of which are singletons. The CDR3 spans 17 residues. From germline, CDR1 is SNHLY and CDR2 FYNNEI. The V segment lost 6 bases and the J segment 5 bases; nucleotides outside the gene matches: 9. V usage is TRBV2 and J usage is TRBJ2-2, with 13 bases identical to TRBD2. The sequenced material came from blood. The origin of this receptor is a woman aged 40 to 49 in good health. The CDR3 loop reads CASRGGTSGRDTGELFF. As DNA, the CDR3 is TGTGCCAGCAGAGGCGGAACTAGCGGGAGGGATACCGGGGAGCTGTTTTTT.